This TCR beta chain comes out of a study of cytomegalovirus exposure and HLA in healthy donors. About the study: The approximately 670 first-cohort repertoires and the 130 or so validation repertoires shared the same platform, a later analysis reported.

The length of the CDR3 is 13 residues. Germline CDR1 and CDR2: MNHNS and SASEGT. Trimming took off 5 bases at V and 2 bases at J, with 10 bases between the two ends. Study-level findings and limits: Using the classifier, cytomegalovirus status was reportedly diagnosed with high specificity and sensitivity.

Data came from immunoSEQ multiplex PCR; TCRdb stores just in-frame clones and leaves some out. The table shows 100,000 to 150,000 clones, with 89% occurring only once. On this clone: The target antigen is unknown.

The rearrangement uses TRBV6-1 and TRBJ2-7, with D perhaps matching TRBD2 (5 bases). The sample comprised PBMCs. The receptor was derived from a woman between 18 and 30 years old in good health and CMV-seronegative. This chain's CDR3 is CASSILGAYEQYF. CDR3 sequence (DNA): TGTGCCAGCAGTATACTAGGAGCCTACGAGCAGTACTTC.